Given below is one TCR beta chain in context. Its antigen is as yet unknown. The CDR3 consists of 12 residues. Trimming pared 4 bases from V and 3 bases from J, leaving 4 bases between. Germline V CDR1 and CDR2: MDHEN, SYDVKM. The sample is drawn from a study of T cell responses to AZD1222 COVID-19 vaccine. Regarding the study as a whole: Donors were largely white British and mainly female; clonal diversity was possibly underestimated. Spike-spanning, vaccine-associated CD4 TCRs were dominant at 160-218 and 743-854.

TCRdb keeps only in-frame clones here, not all; method: immunoSEQ multiplex PCR. The data contain about 140,000 clones, 92% of them singletons. Sequenced here: peripheral blood, sampled 28 days after the second AZD1222 dose. This receptor was obtained from an adult who received the AZD1222 COVID-19 vaccine. The chain combines TRBV28 with TRBJ1-5; D gene ambiguous. The CDR3: CASSSDNQPQHF. The CDR3 nucleotides read TGTGCCAGCAGTTCAGACAATCAGCCCCAGCATTTT.